This T cell receptor (beta chain) was sequenced for a study of blood T cell repertoires in COVID-19. V lost 0 bases, J lost 5 bases, and 9 bases lay in between. The germline CDR1 and CDR2 sequences are SGDLS and YYNGEE. The CDR3 has 13 amino acids. Sequenced by immunoSEQ multiplex PCR; TCRdb stores in-frame clones only, minus some. This table has hundreds of thousands of clones, about 89% appearing once. This TCR came from a man aged 35 to 55 with acute or convalescent COVID-19. Sequenced: peripheral blood. This chain uses TRBV9 with TRBJ2-7, with D possibly TRBD1 on 5 matching bases. Here the CDR3 DNA reads TGTGCCAGCAGCGTAGCAGGGATTAACGAGCAGTACTTC. Translated: CASSVAGINEQYF.